Presented here are 22 T cell receptor beta chains from one specimen sequenced in a study of cytomegalovirus exposure and HLA in healthy donors. PCR amplification relied on 60 Vbeta primers (plus 13 Jbeta primers). Profiling relied on immunoSEQ multiplex PCR, and the TCRdb table lists in-frame clones only, not all of them. Found here are 150,000 or so clones, 76% of them singletons; the top ten hold around 3%. The sample was PBMCs. The receptors were sampled from a male donor in good health and CMV-seronegative.

This clone was seen once. V usage is TRBV28 and J usage is TRBJ1-1; a possible D gene is TRBD1 (6 bases). The CDR3 totals 13 residues. V lost 6 bases and J lost 0, with 8 bases in between. The germline CDR1 and CDR2 sequences are MDHEN and SYDVKM. The chain's CDR3 is CASSGQLNTEAFF. The CDR3 nucleotides are TGTGCCAGCAGCGGACAGTTGAACACTGAAGCTTTCTTT.

The chain links TRBV5-6 to TRBJ1-1; 7 positions agree with TRBD1. In germline, CDR1 is SGHDT, CDR2 YYEEEE. V trimming: 6 bases; J trimming: 6 bases; junction bases outside the gene matches: 11. The CDR3 runs 14 residues. CDR3 sequence reads: CASTPQDRVSEAFF. CDR3 coding DNA: TGTGCCAGCACTCCGCAAGACAGGGTCTCTGAAGCTTTCTTT.

V gene TRBV4-3 combines with J gene TRBJ2-1; D perhaps matches TRBD1 (5 bases). The CDR3 runs 15 residues. V lost 7 bases and J 0 bases, leaving 13 bases between the germline ends. The V gene's germline CDR1 is LGHNA and CDR2 YSLEER. CDR3 DNA sequence: TGCGCCAGCAAGGGGTCCCGGAGCTCCTACAATGAGCAGTTCTTC. Translation gives CASKGSRSSYNEQFF.

The chain uses TRBV6-1 and TRBJ2-2; TRBD1 aligns across 10 bases. Germline lookup yields CDR1 MNHNS and CDR2 SASEGT. With 1 base clipped from V and 8 bases from J, the junction kept 4 bases outside the gene matches. CDR3 length: 15 residues. The CDR3 loop is CASSEVTGGEGELFF. The DNA for the CDR3 is TGTGCCAGCAGTGAAGTGACAGGGGGCGAAGGGGAGCTGTTTTTT.

This sequence joins TRBV4-1 and TRBJ2-7, with TRBD1 as a possible D gene (6 bases). CDR3 length equals 15 residues. Germline CDR1 is MGHRA and CDR2 is YSYEKL. Between the trimmed V and J ends, which lost 0 bases and 2 bases, there was a span of 11 bases. CDR3 sequence (DNA): TGCGCCAGCAGCCAAGATCCCAGGGGTGCCTACGAGCAGTACTTC. This gives the protein CASSQDPRGAYEQYF.

V gene TRBV9 combines with J gene TRBJ2-2; 8 bases match TRBD2. Germline lookup yields CDR1 SGDLS and CDR2 YYNGEE. Trimming took 1 base from V and 7 from J; bases not matched to a gene: 12. This CDR3 is built from 17 residues. CDR3 residues: CASSVSSSGSGVGELFF. The CDR3, as DNA: TGTGCCAGCAGCGTAAGTTCGAGCGGGAGTGGCGTCGGGGAGCTGTTTTTT.

The rearrangement links TRBV23-1 to TRBJ2-2, with TRBD1 identical over 8 bases. TRBV23-1 is marked as an open reading frame, function uncertain. This CDR3 has 18 amino acids. Trimming at V came to 0 bases and at J to 1 base, leaving 7 bases not matched to a gene. CDR3 sequence (DNA): TGCGCCAGCAGTCAATCGGCGGGGACAGGTGTGAACACCGGGGAGCTGTTTTTT. Protein sequence: CASSQSAGTGVNTGELFF.

J is TRBJ2-4 and V is TRBV7-3, with D perhaps TRBD2 (5 bases). V was trimmed by 5 bases and J by 0 bases, leaving 14 bases between them. Looked up from germline, CDR1 is SGHTA and CDR2 is FQGTGA. The CDR3 has 16 residues. The CDR3 nucleotides are TGTGCCAGCAGCCCCTCCGGGAATCTAGCCAAAAACATTCAGTACTTC. Translating gives CASSPSGNLAKNIQYF.

V usage is TRBV9 and J usage is TRBJ2-1; 11 bases are a match to TRBD2. Germline CDR1 is SGDLS and CDR2 is YYNGEE. This CDR3 has 16 amino acids. V lost 0 bases and J lost 2; bases outside the gene matches: 1. The chain's CDR3 is CASSVVAGGPYNEQFF. The CDR3 DNA sequence: TGTGCCAGCAGCGTAGTAGCGGGAGGGCCCTACAATGAGCAGTTCTTC.

The chain couples TRBV4-3 to TRBJ1-5; 9 bases line up with TRBD1. The germline CDR1 and CDR2 sequences are LGHNA and YSLEER. The V gene end was trimmed by 2 bases and the J gene end by 3 bases; junction bases not matched to a gene: 2. The length of the CDR3 is 15 residues. The CDR3 DNA reads as TGCGCCAGCAGCCAAACAGGGGGCACCAATCAGCCCCAGCATTTT. The encoded protein is CASSQTGGTNQPQHF.

This clone was observed a few times. The chain employs TRBV2 and TRBJ1-6; TRBD1 aligns across 7 bases. With V trimmed by 6 bases and J by 10 bases, 9 bases remained unmatched. The germline V gene encodes CDR1 SNHLY and CDR2 FYNNEI. CDR3 size: 14 residues. Written as DNA, the CDR3 is TGTGCCAGCAGACCCGGGACAGCGAACTCACCCCTCCACTTT. This translates into CASRPGTANSPLHF.

About this clone: Other nucleotide sequences in the sample specify the same CDR3. V is TRBV27 and J is TRBJ2-7; 10 nucleotides match TRBD1. This CDR3 is built from 16 residues. Germline V gene lookup returns CDR1 MNHEY and CDR2 SMNVEV (reference sequence). J gave up 2 bases and V 0 bases, and 4 bases lay outside the gene matches. The CDR3 sequence: CASSLSIGTGAYEQYF. The CDR3 nucleotides are TGTGCCAGCAGTTTATCGATAGGGACAGGGGCCTACGAGCAGTACTTC.

This clone was recorded once. The chain has TRBV5-6 and TRBJ1-1; D is perhaps TRBD1 (5 bases). Germline CDR1 and CDR2: SGHDT and YYEEEE. The CDR3 contains 12 residues. Trimming stripped 2 bases from V and 8 bases from J, with 10 bases between. In DNA form, the CDR3 reads TGTGCCAGCAGCTTACTGCCAGGGGAAGCTTTCTTT. This sequence encodes CASSLLPGEAFF.

This clone has more than one count but fewer than ten. V usage is TRBV4-2 and J usage is TRBJ2-1, with 8 bases aligning to TRBD2. V was clipped by 0 bases and J by 1 base; unmatched bases: 5. Germline V gene sequence: CDR1 LGHNA, CDR2 YNFKEQ. There are 17 residues in the CDR3. The CDR3 DNA is TGTGCCAGCAGCCAAGACGGGGGGGCCTCTTCCTACAATGAGCAGTTCTTC. Amino acid sequence: CASSQDGGASSYNEQFF.

This clone was found a few times. The V gene is TRBV5-6, the J gene TRBJ2-7, with 12 bases that match TRBD2. V lost 1 base to trimming and J lost 5 bases; unmatched junction nucleotides: 4. Germline loops: CDR1 SGHDT, CDR2 YYEEEE. The CDR3 contains 15 residues. The CDR3 sequence: CASSLSSGGADEQYF. The CDR3 nucleotides read TGTGCCAGCAGCTTGTCTAGCGGGGGGGCTGACGAGCAGTACTTC.

The CDR3 protein is CSVSGLNEQYF. CDR3 DNA: TGCAGCGTTTCAGGTTTGAACGAGCAGTACTTC. This sequence joins TRBV29-1 and TRBJ2-7; no clear D. The CDR3 loop spans 11 amino acids. V was trimmed by 5 bases and J by 5 bases, leaving 10 bases between them. CDR1 SQVTM and CDR2 ANQGSEA come from the germline V gene.

This sequence joins TRBV6-6 and TRBJ2-3; no firm D call. The CDR3 loop spans 14 amino acids. Deletions cut 0 bases from V and 2 bases from J, with 6 bases between. CDR1 and CDR2 (germline): MNHNY, SVGAGI (reference sequence). CDR3 coding DNA: TGTGCCAGCAGTTACTCCGACTTCACAGATACGCAGTATTTT. This gives the protein CASSYSDFTDTQYF.

The J gene is TRBJ2-5, the V gene TRBV30, with 9 bases lining up with TRBD2. The CDR3 totals 14 residues. The trim removed 5 bases at V and 2 bases at J, leaving 6 bases unmatched. CDR1 and CDR2 from the germline V gene are GTSNPN and SVGIG (reference sequence). The CDR3 reads CAWAGTSWQETQYF. Written as DNA, the CDR3 is TGTGCCTGGGCCGGGACTAGCTGGCAAGAGACCCAGTACTTC.

CDR3 in DNA: TGTGCCTCCCAAGCGGGGTTGAGCTCCTACGAGCAGTACTTC. Translated: CASQAGLSSYEQYF. V gene TRBV30 combines with J gene TRBJ2-7; 7 bases are a match to TRBD2. The V gene end was trimmed by 7 bases and the J gene end by 0 bases; junction bases not matched to a gene: 9. The CDR3 totals 14 residues. Germline V CDR1 and CDR2: GTSNPN, SVGIG (reference sequence).

The rearrangement joins TRBV19 to TRBJ1-1, with 8 bases identical to TRBD1. Trimming took 7 bases from V and 1 from J; bases not matched to a gene: 14. This CDR3 has 17 residues. CDR1 and CDR2 from the germline V gene are LNHDA and SQIVND (reference sequence). CDR3 in amino acids: CASNPQGAGGPNTEAFF. CDR3 sequence (DNA): TGTGCCAGTAACCCTCAGGGGGCAGGGGGCCCGAACACTGAAGCTTTCTTT.

This chain links TRBV5-4 with TRBJ1-4, with D maybe TRBD1 (6 bases). The length of the CDR3 is 14 residues. The germline V gene encodes CDR1 SGHNT and CDR2 YYREEE (reference sequence). Trimming shortened V by 0 bases and J by 6 bases, and 9 bases separated the two germline ends. The CDR3 is CASSLDRVDEKLFF. CDR3 DNA sequence: TGTGCCAGCAGCTTGGACAGGGTTGATGAAAAACTGTTTTTT.

The chain links TRBV5-1 to TRBJ2-5; 10 nucleotides match TRBD1. The V and J ends lost 0 bases and 4 bases, in that order; junction bases with no gene match: 3. Germline CDR1 SGHRS, CDR2 YFSETQ. The length of the CDR3 is 15 residues. Here the CDR3 reads CASSLVGTGVETQYF. CDR3 bases: TGCGCCAGCAGCTTGGTCGGGACAGGGGTAGAGACCCAGTACTTC.